Following are 2 T cell receptor beta chains from one sample sequenced in a study of cytomegalovirus exposure and HLA in healthy donors. The method was immunoSEQ multiplex PCR; TCRdb's version includes in-frame clones alone and lacks a portion of them. The sample consists of about 49,000 clones, around 94% of them appearing once. Sequenced: PBMCs. The receptors come from a young man in good health and CMV-seronegative.

The chain couples TRBV7-3 to TRBJ2-1; TRBD2 matches at 11 bases. CDR3 size: 17 residues. V trimming: 5 bases; J trimming: 5 bases; junction bases outside the gene matches: 11. Per germline, CDR1 SGHTA and CDR2 FQGTGA. For the CDR3, the DNA is TGTGCCAGCAGCCCTACACCTAGCGGGAGGCGCGACAATGAGCAGTTCTTC. Its translation: CASSPTPSGRRDNEQFF. Full variable domain (outside the CDR3, taken from reference TRBV7-3 and TRBJ2-1): GAGVSQTPSNKVTEKGKYVELRCDPISGHTALYWYRQSLGQGPEFLIYFQGTGAADDSGLPNDRFFAVRPEGSVSTLKIQRTERGDSAVYLCASSPTPSGRRDNEQFFGPGTRLTVL.

The V and J genes are TRBV28 and TRBJ1-1; TRBD1 is a possible D gene (6 bases). CDR3 length: 14 amino acids. Per germline, CDR1 MDHEN and CDR2 SYDVKM. Trimming cost V 7 bases and J 0 bases, with 12 bases left between them. The CDR3 DNA reads as TGTGCCAGCAACTACCACAGGGTGAACACTGAAGCTTTCTTT. This encodes CASNYHRVNTEAFF. Looking up the rest from reference TRBV28 and TRBJ1-1 gives the full variable domain: DVKVTQSSRYLVKRTGEKVFLECVQDMDHENMFWYRQDPGLGLRLIYFSYDVKMKEKGDIPEGYSVSREKKERFSLILESASTNQTSMYLCASNYHRVNTEAFFGQGTRLTVV.